One sample yielded the 14 T cell receptor beta chains listed below, sequenced in a study of cytomegalovirus exposure and HLA in healthy donors. The PCR ran on 60 Vbeta and 13 Jbeta primers. Sequencing was performed with immunoSEQ multiplex PCR; in TCRdb, only in-frame clones are kept and a portion is missing. The sample has 70,000 to 90,000 clones, about 76% seen once. Specimen: PBMCs. These receptors came from a male donor in good health and CMV-seropositive.

The chain recombines TRBV7-2 with TRBJ2-5; 8 nucleotides agree with TRBD2. The germline gives CDR1 SGHTA, CDR2 FQGNSA. The CDR3 sequence is 16 residues long. Germline trimming cut 1 base from V and 5 bases from J; bases unmatched to any gene: 9. CDR3 protein: CASSLGWRGAGETQYF. The CDR3 region has the DNA TGTGCCAGCAGCTTAGGGTGGCGGGGGGCTGGGGAGACCCAGTACTTC.

This sequence joins TRBV28 and TRBJ2-1; weak D call: TRBD1 (6 bases). Germline CDR1 and CDR2: MDHEN and SYDVKM. V dropped 5 bases and J dropped 7 bases, with 21 bases sitting between them. The CDR3 has 16 residues. The CDR3 DNA sequence: TGTGCCAGCAGTAACCCCGGGCGTGGACAGATAAATGAGCAGTTCTTC. It translates to CASSNPGRGQINEQFF.

The chain links TRBV4-1 to TRBJ1-2, with D tentatively TRBD1 (6 bases). Trimming cost V 0 bases and J 8 bases, with 13 bases left between them. The CDR3 loop spans 14 amino acids. Germline assignment: CDR1 MGHRA and CDR2 YSYEKL. For the CDR3, the DNA is TGCGCCAGCAGCCAAGATAGGGGGGGCTGGGGCTACACCTTC. This translates into CASSQDRGGWGYTF.

The chain uses TRBV6-5 and TRBJ1-1; 8 bases match TRBD1. The junction had 5 bases not matched to a gene; V was cut back by 6 bases and J by 5 bases. CDR1 and CDR2 (germline): MNHEY, SVGAGI. The CDR3 contains 13 residues. Written as DNA, the CDR3 is TGTGCCAGCAGCAAAGACAGGGGAACTGAAGCTTTCTTT. Translating it yields CASSKDRGTEAFF.

The genes are TRBV18 and TRBJ2-3, with 7 bases identical to TRBD2. This CDR3 spans 13 amino acids. Germline V gives CDR1 KGHSH, CDR2 LQKENI. J lost 2 bases, V lost 8 bases, and 4 bases had no gene match. The CDR3 protein is CASLSGATDTQYF. Here the CDR3 DNA reads TGTGCCAGCCTGAGCGGGGCCACAGATACGCAGTATTTT. Full variable domain (remainder filled in from reference TRBV18 and TRBJ2-3): NAGVMQNPRHLVRRRGQEARLRCSPMKGHSHVYWYRQLPEEGLKFMVYLQKENIIDESGMPKERFSAEFPKEGPSILRIQQVVRGDSAAYFCASLSGATDTQYFGPGTRLTVL.

Worth noting for this clone: This sample also contains other DNA sequences that code for the same CDR3. The chain uses TRBV5-1 and TRBJ1-2, with 7 bases fitting TRBD1. The germline V gene encodes CDR1 SGHRS and CDR2 YFSETQ. The CDR3 loop spans 14 amino acids. Trimming at V came to 0 bases and at J to 2 bases, leaving 1 base not matched to a gene. CDR3 region: CASSLGQGNYGYTF. Here the CDR3 DNA reads TGCGCCAGCAGCTTGGGACAGGGCAACTATGGCTACACCTTC.

In regard to this clone: Germline is not matched at one junction end, which may reflect a read error. The chain carries TRBV13 and TRBJ2-7, with a weak D call TRBD1 (6 bases). The CDR3 is made up of 12 amino acids. CDR1 is PRHDT and CDR2 is FYEKMQ in the germline V gene (reference sequence). Here the CDR3 DNA reads TGTGCCAGCAGCCTATCTGACAGGACCCTCCTCTGG. It yields the protein CASSLSDRTLLW.

The rearrangement uses TRBV30 and TRBJ1-4; D is perhaps TRBD1 (6 bases). In germline, CDR1 is GTSNPN, CDR2 SVGIG (reference sequence). CDR3 size: 12 residues. V was clipped by 1 base and J by 8 bases, with 8 bases between them. The CDR3 sequence is CAWSATGEKLFF. The CDR3 nucleotides are TGTGCCTGGAGTGCCACAGGGGAAAAACTGTTTTTT.

About this clone itself: No DNA is shown, since the ends of the CDR3 on it are uncertain; the CDR3 is the one TCRdb lists. This rearrangement joins TRBV10-3 to TRBJ2-1; the table assigns TRBD1, which was not confirmed against the DNA. Germline V lookup: CDR1 ENHRY, CDR2 SYGVKD. The CDR3 length is 16 residues, termini included. CDR3 in amino acids: CATRIFLWTGDNEQFF.

The V and J genes are TRBV11-2 and TRBJ2-7, with 8 bases identical to TRBD2. The CDR3 length is 18 residues. From germline, CDR1 is SGHAT and CDR2 FQNNGV. The ends lost 6 bases at V and 0 bases at J; junction bases unmatched: 16. CDR3 residues: CASSPGPSSGASSYEQYF. The CDR3 coding sequence is TGTGCCAGCAGTCCCGGGCCTAGTAGCGGGGCAAGCTCCTACGAGCAGTACTTC.

V usage is TRBV7-2 and J usage is TRBJ2-1; 10 nucleotides agree with TRBD2. Trimming cost V 1 base and J 7 bases; bases outside gene matches: 4. Germline CDR1 and CDR2: SGHTA and FQGNSA. The CDR3 is 15 residues long. This chain's CDR3 is CASSLGTSGPNEQFF. DNA of the CDR3: TGTGCCAGCAGCTTAGGGACTAGCGGCCCAAATGAGCAGTTCTTC.

J is TRBJ2-3 and V is TRBV7-2; weak D call: TRBD2 (6 bases). V was clipped by 5 bases and J by 6 bases, with 15 bases between them. This CDR3 comprises 14 residues. The germline V gene encodes CDR1 SGHTA and CDR2 FQGNSA. CDR3 residues: CASSLTRVADTQYF. CDR3 nucleotides: TGTGCCAGCAGCCTGACTAGGGTAGCGGATACGCAGTATTTT.

The J gene is TRBJ2-5, the V gene TRBV4-2; TRBD2 matches 9 bases. The CDR3 consists of 16 residues. V trimming: 0 bases; J trimming: 1 base; junction bases outside the gene matches: 3. From germline, CDR1 is LGHNA and CDR2 YNFKEQ. Here the CDR3 DNA reads TGTGCCAGCAGCCAAGATGGCGGGGGGGTCCAAGAGACCCAGTACTTC. Translation gives CASSQDGGGVQETQYF.

The V call is TRBV18, the J call TRBJ2-3; 8 bases match TRBD1. Losses at the gene ends were 4 bases for V and 2 bases for J; bases not matched to a gene: 5. Germline CDR1 and CDR2: KGHSH and LQKENI. This CDR3 has 15 amino acids. This CDR3 is CASSRTGLTTDTQYF. CDR3 nucleotide sequence: TGTGCCAGCTCACGGACAGGGCTTACCACAGATACGCAGTATTTT.